These 4 T cell receptor beta chains were all obtained from the same sample, sequenced in a study of T cells in Graves' hyperthyroidism and ophthalmopathy. From RNA transcripts, TCR beta CDR3 regions were amplified. HTBI primers were used for first-round RT-PCR of the TCR CDR3. TCRdb ran MiXCR on the multiplex PCR reads and lists one entry per CDR3 protein. Of 370,000 or so distinct CDR3 sequences in the sample, 20% to 30% were seen once. Material: blood. The origin of the receptors is a man aged 45-65 years with Graves' hyperthyroidism.

This clonotype was seen repeatedly, ten times or more. The rearrangement links TRBV12-3 or TRBV12-4 to TRBJ2-3; 13 nucleotides line up with TRBD2. Unmatched junction bases numbered 11, after V lost 5 bases and J lost 3 bases. The CDR3 loop spans 18 amino acids. The CDR3 bases are TGTGCCAGCAGTCCTCAGCCACTAGCGGGAGGGAAAACAGATACGCAGTATTTT. Its translation is CASSPQPLAGGKTDTQYF.

This clonotype was seen only a few times. The chain combines TRBV18 with TRBJ2-5; D call uncertain. This CDR3 is built from 13 residues. Germline V gene lookup returns CDR1 KGHSH and CDR2 LQKENI. Trimming took off 7 bases at V and 5 bases at J, with 14 bases between the two ends. DNA for the CDR3: TGTGCCAGCTTATACAGCCTTGGGGAGACCCAGTACTTC. Amino acids: CASLYSLGETQYF.

The table lists this clonotype with a count of one. The gene calls are TRBV6-1 and TRBJ2-1, with 8 bases matching TRBD2. V lost 1 base to trimming and J lost 6 bases; unmatched junction nucleotides: 5. Germline CDR1 reads MNHNS; CDR2 reads SASEGT. The CDR3 has 15 residues. The CDR3 bases are TGTGCCAGCAGTGAAGAGGCGGGAGGAAGCAATGAGCAGTTCTTC. Translated: CASSEEAGGSNEQFF.

Comments on this clonotype: A much larger clonotype is one base distant, so this may be a read error. The chain uses TRBV2 and TRBJ2-5, with D possibly being TRBD2 (7 bases). The germline gives CDR1 SNHLY, CDR2 FYNNEI. The CDR3 length is 13 residues. The V end lost 7 bases, the J end lost 7 bases, and 16 bases lay between the germline ends. CDR3 in amino acids: CASKSSGGGTQYF. CDR3 bases: TGTGCCAGCAAGTCTAGCGGAGGGGGGACCCAGTACTTC.